This T cell receptor beta chain was captured by sequencing in a study of blood T cell repertoires in COVID-19. Study context: T cells, B-cell-depleted T cells, or PBMCs provided the cDNA or gDNA that served as material.

Between the trimmed V and J ends, which lost 0 bases and 6 bases, there was a span of 10 bases. CDR1 is SGHRS, CDR2 YFSETQ, per germline. This CDR3 comprises 13 residues. The table lists this clone with a few counts. Original processing notes: It was from reference gene primer amplification that nucleated cell counts were estimated. TCRdb keeps only in-frame clones here, not all; method: immunoSEQ multiplex PCR. The D gene and trimming were derived from the DNA, and the V and J assignments and clone size from that table. This sample has 90,000 or so clones, with more than 75% found just once. This clonotype was obtained from a human donor in a cohort sampled during active COVID-19. The chain recombines TRBV5-1 with TRBJ2-7, with TRBD1 as a possible D gene (5 bases). Sequencing was carried out using peripheral blood. The CDR3 sequence is CASSLVQDGEQYF. The CDR3 DNA reads TGCGCCAGCAGCTTGGTACAGGACGGCGAGCAGTACTTC.